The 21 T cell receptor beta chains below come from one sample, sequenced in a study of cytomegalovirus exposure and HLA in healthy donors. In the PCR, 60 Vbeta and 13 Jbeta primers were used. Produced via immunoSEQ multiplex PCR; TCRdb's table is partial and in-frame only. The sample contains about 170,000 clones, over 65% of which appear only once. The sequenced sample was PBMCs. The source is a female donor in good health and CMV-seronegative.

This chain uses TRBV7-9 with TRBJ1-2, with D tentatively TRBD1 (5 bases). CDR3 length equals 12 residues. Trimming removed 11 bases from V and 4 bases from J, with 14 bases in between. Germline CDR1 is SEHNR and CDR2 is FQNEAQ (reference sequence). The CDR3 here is CAGAKGGYGYTF. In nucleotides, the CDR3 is TGTGCCGGGGCCAAAGGTGGCTATGGCTACACCTTC.

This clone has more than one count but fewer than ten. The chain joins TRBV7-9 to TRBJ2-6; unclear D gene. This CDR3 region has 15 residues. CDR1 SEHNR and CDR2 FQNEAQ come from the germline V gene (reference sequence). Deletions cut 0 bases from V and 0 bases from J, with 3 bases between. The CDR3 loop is CASSLAGSGANVLTF. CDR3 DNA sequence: TGTGCCAGCAGCTTAGCCGGCTCTGGGGCCAACGTCCTGACTTTC.

CDR3 DNA: TGTACAATGCAGAGAAGGGACAGAGGTCAAGAGACCCAGTACTTC. Protein: CTMQRRDRGQETQYF. The chain carries TRBV5-4 and TRBJ2-5, with 7 positions matching TRBD1. Germline CDR1 is SGHNT and CDR2 is YYREEE (reference sequence). The CDR3 covers 15 residues.

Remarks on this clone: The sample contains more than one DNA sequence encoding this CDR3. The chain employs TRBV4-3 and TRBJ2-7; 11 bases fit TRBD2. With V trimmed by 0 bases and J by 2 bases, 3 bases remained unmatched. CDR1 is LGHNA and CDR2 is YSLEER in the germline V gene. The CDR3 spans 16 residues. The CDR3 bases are TGCGCCAGCAGCCAAGACGGGACTAGCGGACCCTACGAGCAGTACTTC. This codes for CASSQDGTSGPYEQYF.

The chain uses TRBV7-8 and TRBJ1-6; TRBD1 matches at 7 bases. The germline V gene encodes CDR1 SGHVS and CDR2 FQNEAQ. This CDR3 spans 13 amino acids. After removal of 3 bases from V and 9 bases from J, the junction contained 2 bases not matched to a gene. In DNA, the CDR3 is TGTGCCAGCAGCTTCGGGACAGCTTCACCCCTCCACTTT. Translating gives CASSFGTASPLHF. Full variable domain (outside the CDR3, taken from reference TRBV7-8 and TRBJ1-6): GAGVSQSPRYKVAKRGQDVALRCDPISGHVSLFWYQQALGQGPEFLTYFQNEAQLDKSGLPSDRFFAERPEGSVSTLKIQRTQQEDSAVYLCASSFGTASPLHFGNGTRLTVT.

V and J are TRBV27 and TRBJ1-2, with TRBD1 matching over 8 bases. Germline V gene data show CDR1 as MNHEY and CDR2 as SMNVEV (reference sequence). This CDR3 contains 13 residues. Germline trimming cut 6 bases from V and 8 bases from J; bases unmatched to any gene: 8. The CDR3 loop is CASSFGQGGGYTF. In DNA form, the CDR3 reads TGTGCCAGCAGCTTCGGACAGGGCGGCGGCTACACCTTC.

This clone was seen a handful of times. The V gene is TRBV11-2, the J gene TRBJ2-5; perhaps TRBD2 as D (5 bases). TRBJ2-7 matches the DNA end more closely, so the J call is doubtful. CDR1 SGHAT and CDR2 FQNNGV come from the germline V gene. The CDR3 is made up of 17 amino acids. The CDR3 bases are TGTGCCAGCAGCTCCTACCGCCGAGCGGCGAACTCCTACGAGCAGTACTTC. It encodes CASSSYRRAANSYEQYF.

This CDR3 reads CASSTGQTDTGELFF. The CDR3 DNA reads as TGCGCCAGCAGCACGGGACAGACGGACACCGGGGAGCTGTTTTTT. The V gene is TRBV5-1, the J gene TRBJ2-2, with TRBD1 identical over 7 bases. Per the germline V gene, CDR1 is SGHRS and CDR2 is YFSETQ. The CDR3 runs to 15 residues. Trimming removed 4 bases from V and 3 bases from J; junction bases left unmatched: 6.

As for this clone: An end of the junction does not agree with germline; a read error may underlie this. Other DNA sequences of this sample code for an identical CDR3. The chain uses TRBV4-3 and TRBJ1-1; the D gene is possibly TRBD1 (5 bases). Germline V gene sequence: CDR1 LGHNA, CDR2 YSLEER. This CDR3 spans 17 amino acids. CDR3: CASSQDFWGPSNTEAFF. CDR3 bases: TGCGCCAGCAGCCAAGACTTCTGGGGCCCTTCGAACACTGAAGCCTTCTTT.

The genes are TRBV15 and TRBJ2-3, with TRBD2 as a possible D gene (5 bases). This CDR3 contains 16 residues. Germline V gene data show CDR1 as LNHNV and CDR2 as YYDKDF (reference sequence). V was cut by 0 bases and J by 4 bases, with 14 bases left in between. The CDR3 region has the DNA TGTGCCACCAGCAGAGAGATAGCGTCTTTTTCAGATACGCAGTATTTT. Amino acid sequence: CATSREIASFSDTQYF.

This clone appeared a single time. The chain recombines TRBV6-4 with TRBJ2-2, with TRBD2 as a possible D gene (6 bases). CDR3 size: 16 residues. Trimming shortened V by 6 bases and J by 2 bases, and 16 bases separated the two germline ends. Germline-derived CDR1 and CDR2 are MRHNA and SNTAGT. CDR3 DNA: TGTGCCAGCAGCCCGCCGGGACTGAAAAACACCGGGGAGCTGTTTTTT. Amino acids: CASSPPGLKNTGELFF.

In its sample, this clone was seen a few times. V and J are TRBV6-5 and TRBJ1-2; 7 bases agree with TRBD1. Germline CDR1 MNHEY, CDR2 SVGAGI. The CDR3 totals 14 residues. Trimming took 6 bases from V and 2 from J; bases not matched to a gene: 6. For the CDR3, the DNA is TGTGCCAGCAGCCCCGGGACAGACAACTATGGCTACACCTTC. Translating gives CASSPGTDNYGYTF.

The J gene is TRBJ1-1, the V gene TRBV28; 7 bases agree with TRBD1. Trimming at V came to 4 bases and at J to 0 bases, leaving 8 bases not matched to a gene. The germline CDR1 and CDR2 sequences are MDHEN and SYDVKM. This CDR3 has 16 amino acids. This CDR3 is CASSSPGTVMNTEAFF. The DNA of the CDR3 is TGTGCCAGCAGTTCCCCCGGGACAGTTATGAACACTGAAGCTTTCTTT.

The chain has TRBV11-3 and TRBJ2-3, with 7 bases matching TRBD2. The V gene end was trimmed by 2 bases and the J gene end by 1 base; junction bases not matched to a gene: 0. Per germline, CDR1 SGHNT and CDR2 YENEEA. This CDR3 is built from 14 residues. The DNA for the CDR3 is TGTGCCAGCAGCTTACTAGCGGGCACAGATACGCAGTATTTT. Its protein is CASSLLAGTDTQYF.

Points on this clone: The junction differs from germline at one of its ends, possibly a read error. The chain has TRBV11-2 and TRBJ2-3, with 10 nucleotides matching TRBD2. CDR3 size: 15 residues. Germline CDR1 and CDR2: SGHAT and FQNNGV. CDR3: CASSLAGGPTDTQYF. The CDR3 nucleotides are TGTGCCAGCAGTTTAGCGGGAGGCCCCACAGATACGCAGTATTTT.

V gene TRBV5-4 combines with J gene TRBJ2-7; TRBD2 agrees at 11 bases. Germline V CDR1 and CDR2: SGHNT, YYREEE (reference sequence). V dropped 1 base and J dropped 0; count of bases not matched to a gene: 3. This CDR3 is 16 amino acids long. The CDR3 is CASSLLAGGPSYEQYF. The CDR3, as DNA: TGTGCCAGCAGCTTGCTAGCGGGAGGTCCCTCCTACGAGCAGTACTTC.

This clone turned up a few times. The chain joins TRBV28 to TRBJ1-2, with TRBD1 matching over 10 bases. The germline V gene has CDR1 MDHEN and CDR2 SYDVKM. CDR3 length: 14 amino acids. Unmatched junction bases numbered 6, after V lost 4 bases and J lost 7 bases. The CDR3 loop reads CASSSPGQGFGYTF. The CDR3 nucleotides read TGTGCCAGCAGTTCACCGGGACAGGGGTTTGGCTACACCTTC.

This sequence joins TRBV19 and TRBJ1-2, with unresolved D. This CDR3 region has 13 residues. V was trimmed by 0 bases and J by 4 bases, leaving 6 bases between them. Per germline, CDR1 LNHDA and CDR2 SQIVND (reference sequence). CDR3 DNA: TGTGCCAGTAGTATAGAGGCAGGCTATGGCTACACCTTC. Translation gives CASSIEAGYGYTF.

CDR3 protein: CASSPGALNYGYTF. CDR3 coding DNA: TGTGCCAGCAGCCCCGGAGCCCTTAACTATGGCTACACCTTC. The genes are TRBV11-2 and TRBJ1-2; D gene unclear. V was clipped by 5 bases and J by 1 base, with 11 bases between them. Germline V lookup: CDR1 SGHAT, CDR2 FQNNGV. The CDR3 loop spans 14 amino acids.

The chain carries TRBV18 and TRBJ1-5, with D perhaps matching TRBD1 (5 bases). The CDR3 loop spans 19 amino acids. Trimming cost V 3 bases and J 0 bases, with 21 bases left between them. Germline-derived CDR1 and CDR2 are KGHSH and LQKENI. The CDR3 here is CASSPQTITGTYSNQPQHF. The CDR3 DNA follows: TGTGCCAGCTCACCCCAGACAATCACAGGAACATATAGCAATCAGCCCCAGCATTTT. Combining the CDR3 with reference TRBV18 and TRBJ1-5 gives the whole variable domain NAGVMQNPRHLVRRRGQEARLRCSPMKGHSHVYWYRQLPEEGLKFMVYLQKENIIDESGMPKERFSAEFPKEGPSILRIQQVVRGDSAAYFCASSPQTITGTYSNQPQHFGDGTRLSIL.

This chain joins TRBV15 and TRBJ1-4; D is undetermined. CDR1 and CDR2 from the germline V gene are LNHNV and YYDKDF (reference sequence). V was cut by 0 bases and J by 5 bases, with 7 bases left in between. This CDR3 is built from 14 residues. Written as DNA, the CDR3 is TGTGCCACCAGCAGAGATATGAGAAATGAAAAACTGTTTTTT. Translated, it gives CATSRDMRNEKLFF.